What follows are 25 T cell receptor beta chains derived from one specimen sequenced in a study of T cell responses to AZD1222 COVID-19 vaccine. Sequenced by immunoSEQ multiplex PCR; TCRdb stores in-frame clones only, minus some. The sample shows around 200,000 clones, around 93% of them seen only once. Here the sequenced sample was peripheral blood, taken 28 days after the second dose of the MenACWY control vaccine. These TCRs come from an adult who received the MenACWY meningococcal vaccine as a control.

This clone has just a few counts. This chain joins TRBV19 and TRBJ1-5; 9 nucleotides align to TRBD1. Germline V lookup: CDR1 LNHDA, CDR2 SQIVND (reference sequence). The V segment lost 7 bases and the J segment 4 bases; nucleotides outside the gene matches: 5. There are 14 residues in the CDR3. CDR3 residues: CASTRTGENQPQHF. DNA for the CDR3: TGTGCCAGTACCCGGACAGGGGAAAATCAGCCCCAGCATTTT.

Here the CDR3 reads CASSLTGGLVEQYF. In nucleotides, the CDR3 is TGCGCCAGCAGCTTGACAGGGGGCTTGGTCGAGCAGTACTTC. V and J are TRBV5-1 and TRBJ2-7; 9 nucleotides line up with TRBD1. Germline values: CDR1 SGHRS, CDR2 YFSETQ. This CDR3 spans 14 amino acids. V shed 1 base, J shed 6 bases, and the junction held 5 bases outside the gene matches.

CDR3 nucleotides: TGTGCCAGCAGCTTATCTTGGGATCAGCCCCAGCATTTT. Its protein is CASSLSWDQPQHF. The rearrangement joins TRBV7-9 to TRBJ1-5; D not certain. V lost 2 bases to trimming and J lost 5 bases, with 7 bases between them. Germline V gene data show CDR1 as SEHNR and CDR2 as FQNEAQ (reference sequence). The CDR3 consists of 13 residues.

This rearrangement joins TRBV18 to TRBJ1-5; D uncertain. This CDR3 contains 13 residues. The germline V and J ends were trimmed by 6 bases and 1 base, with 7 bases remaining between them. The germline CDR1 and CDR2 sequences are KGHSH and LQKENI. The CDR3 protein is CASSKDSNQPQHF. CDR3 in DNA: TGTGCCAGCTCCAAGGACAGCAATCAGCCCCAGCATTTT.

The rearrangement uses TRBV5-5 and TRBJ1-1; D ambiguous. The germline gives CDR1 SGHKS, CDR2 YYEKEE (reference sequence). This CDR3 region has 14 residues. Trimming shortened V by 0 bases and J by 1 base, and 7 bases separated the two germline ends. This chain's CDR3 is CASSLVTANTEAFF. DNA for the CDR3: TGTGCCAGCAGCTTGGTTACGGCGAACACTGAAGCTTTCTTT. The full variable domain, rest sourced from reference TRBV5-5 and TRBJ1-1, is DAGVTQSPTHLIKTRGQQVTLRCSPISGHKSVSWYQQVLGQGPQFIFQYYEKEERGRGNFPDRFSARQFPNYSSELNVNALLLGDSALYLCASSLVTANTEAFFGQGTRLTVV.

This clone was seen just once. This chain links TRBV11-1 with TRBJ1-1; 7 bases align to TRBD1. This CDR3 region has 19 residues. V shed 0 bases, J shed 1 base, and the junction held 14 bases outside the gene matches. Germline V gene sequence: CDR1 SGHAT, CDR2 FQDESV (reference sequence). The CDR3 sequence is CASSLAGGEVRGRNTEAFF. The DNA of the CDR3 is TGTGCCAGCAGCTTAGCCGGTGGAGAAGTCAGGGGGAGGAACACTGAAGCTTTCTTT.

This chain uses TRBV19 with TRBJ1-1, with D perhaps TRBD1 (5 bases). V gave up 1 base and J gave up 4 bases, with 10 bases separating them. CDR1 is LNHDA, CDR2 SQIVND, per germline (reference sequence). The CDR3 loop spans 14 amino acids. The CDR3 nucleotides are TGTGCCAGTAGTATAGGATCAGGGAGCACTGAAGCTTTCTTT. It is translated as CASSIGSGSTEAFF.

This chain links TRBV6-5 with TRBJ1-2; tentative D call: TRBD1 (5 bases). Per germline, CDR1 MNHEY and CDR2 SVGAGI. V was cut by 7 bases and J by 4 bases, with 19 bases left in between. This CDR3 has 15 residues. The CDR3 sequence: CASTTQGEAFYGYTF. The CDR3 coding sequence is TGTGCCAGCACCACCCAAGGGGAGGCGTTCTATGGCTACACCTTC.

The rearrangement joins TRBV19 to TRBJ2-2; 11 bases are shared with TRBD1. CDR1 LNHDA and CDR2 SQIVND come from the germline V gene (reference sequence). J gave up 3 bases and V 5 bases, and 5 bases lay outside the gene matches. This CDR3 region has 16 residues. CDR3 loop: CASSPRTGGDTGELFF. CDR3 sequence (DNA): TGTGCCAGTAGTCCGAGGACAGGGGGCGACACCGGGGAGCTGTTTTTT.

A single count supports this clone. The chain employs TRBV5-1 and TRBJ1-2; tentatively, D is TRBD1 (6 bases). The V gene's germline CDR1 is SGHRS and CDR2 YFSETQ. This CDR3 is built from 14 residues. V lost 4 bases and J lost 8, with 18 bases in between. Here the CDR3 reads CASSGTGNRGGYTF. For the CDR3, the DNA is TGCGCCAGCAGCGGCACAGGGAACCGTGGGGGCTACACCTTC.

J is TRBJ2-2 and V is TRBV7-9; D not certain. This CDR3 spans 16 amino acids. Trimming cost V 5 bases and J 13 bases, with 26 bases left between them. Germline V CDR1 and CDR2: SEHNR, FQNEAQ (reference sequence). The DNA for the CDR3 is TGTGCCAGCAGCCCGCGGCTCGGCCTGACCTTCACGGGGCTGTTTTTT. It codes for CASSPRLGLTFTGLFF. The full variable domain, completed using reference TRBV7-9 and TRBJ2-2, is DTGVSQNPRHKITKRGQNVTFRCDPISEHNRLYWYRQTLGQGPEFLTYFQNEAQLEKSRLLSDRFSAERPKGSFSTLEIQRTEQGDSAMYLCASSPRLGLTFTGLFFGEGSRLTVL.

The chain is built from TRBV5-1 and TRBJ1-2; the D is unclear. Germline V CDR1 and CDR2: SGHRS, YFSETQ. This CDR3 is built from 14 residues. The V and J ends lost 0 bases and 1 base respectively, with 7 bases between them. In DNA, the CDR3 is TGCGCCAGCAGCTTGGTACTGAGTAACTATGGCTACACCTTC. This encodes CASSLVLSNYGYTF.

This rearrangement joins TRBV21-1 to TRBJ2-7; no DNA check was done on the table's D call, TRBD2. TRBV21-1 is an annotated pseudogene. The CDR3 loop spans 17 amino acids. CDR3 in amino acids: CASSHLRGGGNPYEQYF. The CDR3 DNA is TGTGCCAGCAGCCACCTTCGCGGCGGGGGGAATCCCTACGAGCAGTACTTC.

The chain couples TRBV10-3 to TRBJ2-1, with 8 bases lining up with TRBD1. V lost 6 bases to trimming and J lost 7 bases; unmatched junction nucleotides: 8. The CDR3 contains 14 residues. Germline CDR1 and CDR2: ENHRY and SYGVKD. CDR3 sequence (DNA): TGTGCCATCAGCTCGGGACAGGTTAGTAATGAGCAGTTCTTC. Amino acids: CAISSGQVSNEQFF.

This chain links TRBV15 with TRBJ1-4; tentatively, D is TRBD1 (5 bases). V was clipped by 3 bases and J by 10 bases, with 12 bases between them. Germline V gene sequence: CDR1 LNHNV, CDR2 YYDKDF (reference sequence). CDR3 length: 13 residues. As DNA, the CDR3 is TGTGCCACCAGCAGCGGGACCTCGCGAAAACTGTTTTTT. Protein product: CATSSGTSRKLFF.

The gene calls are TRBV18 and TRBJ2-6, with D maybe TRBD2 (5 bases). CDR1 is KGHSH, CDR2 LQKENI, per germline. CDR3 length: 17 residues. Trimming left V 3 bases short and J 0 bases short, with 12 bases between. For the CDR3, the DNA is TGTGCCAGCTCACCTCCAGTGGGGAGCTCTGGGGCCAACGTCCTGACTTTC. Amino acid sequence: CASSPPVGSSGANVLTF.

The V and J genes are TRBV9 and TRBJ1-3; tentatively, D is TRBD1 (5 bases). Germline CDR1 and CDR2: SGDLS and YYNGEE. CDR3 size: 14 residues. V was shortened by 3 bases and J by 1 base, with 8 bases between the two germline ends. This CDR3 is CASSGGQSGNTIYF. The CDR3 region has the DNA TGTGCCAGCAGCGGGGGCCAATCTGGAAACACCATATATTTT.

In this sample, this clone turned up once. The CDR3 sequence: CASTLGKPGNTIYF. The CDR3 coding sequence is TGCGCCAGCACCCTCGGGAAACCTGGAAACACCATATATTTT. The chain carries TRBV5-1 and TRBJ1-3; no reliable D call. The V and J ends lost 6 bases and 2 bases respectively, with 12 bases between them. The CDR3 consists of 14 residues. Germline values: CDR1 SGHRS, CDR2 YFSETQ.

This chain joins TRBV9 and TRBJ1-2, with 8 bases lining up with TRBD1. The CDR3 has 14 residues. Germline V lookup: CDR1 SGDLS, CDR2 YYNGEE. Trimming at V came to 4 bases and at J to 2 bases, leaving 4 bases not matched to a gene. The CDR3: CASSRGQGNYGYTF. In nucleotides, the CDR3 is TGTGCCAGCAGCAGAGGACAGGGAAACTATGGCTACACCTTC.

The rearrangement uses TRBV19 and TRBJ1-5, with D unresolved. The V end was cut by 7 bases, the J end by 3 bases, with 13 bases between. CDR1 and CDR2 from the germline V gene are LNHDA and SQIVND (reference sequence). The CDR3 totals 14 residues. The CDR3 DNA reads as TGTGCCAGTAATGATCGGGGAGTCAATCAGCCCCAGCATTTT. Translation: CASNDRGVNQPQHF.

The rearrangement joins TRBV7-2 to TRBJ1-2; unclear D gene. CDR3 size: 14 residues. The germline V gene has CDR1 SGHTA and CDR2 FQGNSA. Trimming stripped 5 bases from V and 4 bases from J, with 14 bases between. The CDR3 DNA reads as TGTGCCAGCAGCCCAACACGACTGAGCTATGGCTACACCTTC. Translated: CASSPTRLSYGYTF.

The V gene is TRBV30, the J gene TRBJ1-1; 8 bases fit TRBD1. The CDR3 length is 16 residues. The V gene end was trimmed by 2 bases and the J gene end by 11 bases; junction bases not matched to a gene: 19. CDR1 and CDR2 from the germline V gene are GTSNPN and SVGIG (reference sequence). CDR3 protein: CAWSFPPLQGARAAFF. The CDR3 nucleotides read TGTGCCTGGAGTTTCCCCCCCCTCCAGGGGGCGCGGGCGGCTTTCTTT.

This chain uses TRBV30 with TRBJ1-5; D is unclear. Trimming removed 3 bases at V and 1 base at J, with 10 bases between. The germline gives CDR1 GTSNPN, CDR2 SVGIG (reference sequence). The CDR3 extends over 14 amino acids. The CDR3 loop reads CAWRRSGSNQPQHF. CDR3 nucleotides: TGTGCCTGGAGGAGGTCAGGCAGCAATCAGCCCCAGCATTTT.

The chain has TRBV7-8 and TRBJ2-3; either TRBD1 or TRBD2 may supply D (5 bases each). Germline V CDR1 and CDR2: SGHVS, FQNEAQ. CDR3 length: 14 amino acids. The V end was cut by 2 bases, the J end by 2 bases, with 8 bases between. Here the CDR3 DNA reads TGTGCCAGCAGCTTAAACGGGGCCACAGATACGCAGTATTTT. This codes for CASSLNGATDTQYF.

The chain is built from TRBV27 and TRBJ2-4; D remains unclear. The CDR3 has 13 residues. Germline CDR1 and CDR2: MNHEY and SMNVEV (reference sequence). V was pared by 2 bases and J by 5 bases, with 7 bases between. This CDR3 reads CASSLTGENIQYF. DNA of the CDR3: TGTGCCAGCAGTTTAACTGGCGAAAACATTCAGTACTTC.